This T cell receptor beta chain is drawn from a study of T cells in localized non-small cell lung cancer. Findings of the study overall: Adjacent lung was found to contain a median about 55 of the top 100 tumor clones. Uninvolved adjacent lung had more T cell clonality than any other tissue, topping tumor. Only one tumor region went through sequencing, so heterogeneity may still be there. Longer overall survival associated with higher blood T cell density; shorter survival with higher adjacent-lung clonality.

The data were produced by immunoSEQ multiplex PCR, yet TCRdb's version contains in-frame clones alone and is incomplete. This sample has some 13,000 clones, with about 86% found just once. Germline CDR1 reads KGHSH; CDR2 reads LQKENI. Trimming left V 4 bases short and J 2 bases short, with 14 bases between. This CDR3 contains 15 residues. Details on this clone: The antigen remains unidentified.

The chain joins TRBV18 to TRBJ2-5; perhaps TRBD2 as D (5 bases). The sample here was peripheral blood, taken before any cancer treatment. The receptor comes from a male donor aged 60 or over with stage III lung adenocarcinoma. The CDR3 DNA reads TGTGCCAGCTCACAACAAGGACGCGGGCAAGAGACCCAGTACTTC. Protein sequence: CASSQQGRGQETQYF.